This T cell receptor beta chain was identified in a study of cytomegalovirus exposure and HLA in healthy donors. CDR1 is KGHSH and CDR2 is LQKENI in the germline V gene. CDR3 length: 16 residues. V gave up 1 base and J gave up 4 bases; unmatched junction bases: 8. Vbeta (60) and Jbeta (13) primers were used in the PCR. Repertoires were generated with immunoSEQ multiplex PCR, while TCRdb's copy carries only in-frame clones and drops some. Of approximately 100,000 clones in the sample, under 80% were seen once. The TCR originated in a human donor in good health. The gene calls are TRBV18 and TRBJ2-7; 9 positions match TRBD2. The sample was PBMCs. The CDR3 region has the DNA TGTGCCAGCTCACCACTATCGCTAGCGGGGACATACGAGCAGTACTTC. It specifies CASSPLSLAGTYEQYF.